This T cell receptor (beta chain) was documented in a study of cytomegalovirus exposure and HLA in healthy donors (dated by TCRdb to about 2017). Background for the entire study: According to an earlier analysis of 587 of the donors, about 170 million T cells yielded 117 million unique TCR beta sequences and 250 to 350 Gb of sequence data. An early release that covered roughly 600 HLA-typed donors contained around 330 gigabases of sequencing data and tens of millions of unique TCR sequences. Of the roughly 410 genotyped donors, 80% to 90% were placed in the genetic ancestry cluster associated with self-reported Caucasian donors. The study aimed to test whether cataloging public T cell receptors could reveal signatures of past pathogen exposure. Using immunosequencing, the study profiled T cell repertoires from some 670 subjects and related those repertoires to cytomegalovirus serostatus. Along with the roughly 670-subject first cohort, a separate validation cohort of some 130 different subjects was used. To predict cytomegalovirus infection status, the study brought together high-throughput TCR immunosequencing, statistical association of individual TCRs with disease status, and machine learning. A later analysis re-examined previously published TCR beta repertoires from around 670 donors and added high-resolution HLA genotyping to investigate patterns of TCR occurrence. The later analysis used no new phenotypic data to find candidate immune exposures, relying instead on TCR beta sequences and their occurrence across donors. An earlier analysis of 450 to 750 of the donors used high-throughput TCR beta sequencing to judge whether each TCR beta V gene segment behaved as functional or pseudogenic. Alongside the repertoire data, information on donor age, sex, ethnicity and CMV serostatus was compiled. Genome-wide SNP genotypes for about 65% of the roughly 670 donors were used in a later genetic analysis, which treated that subset as a discovery cohort. All discovery cohort repertoires had been generated on a single sequencing platform. Class I and class II HLA loci were covered by the typing at four-digit resolution. The number of typed donors differed by locus: 629-630 for A, B, C, DRB1 and DQB1; approximately 530 for DQA1; some 590 for DPA1; and roughly 450 for DPB1. Roughly 5 DR-DQ haplotypes were handled as single units for association and clustering because linkage in the cohort was strong. On average, roughly 240,000 unique TCR beta nucleotide sequences were sequenced per donor among a few hundred genotyped donors of the cohort, with roughly 18% of those sequences being non-productive. General findings and caveats noted by the study authors: Compared with the roughly 700-donor mean, donors in an Asian-associated ancestry cluster had fewer N-insertions in productive TCRs, according to a later genetic analysis. The authors suggested that the approach could potentially be generalized to other disease states and immunological phenotypes. A further reported finding was that TCR beta sequences accurately predicted the HLA-A and HLA-B alleles for most subjects in the first cohort. Strong co-occurrence of HLA alleles, especially DR and DQ, made assigning TCR associations to individual alleles difficult. In an earlier analysis of 587 of the donors, most TCR beta V segments appeared in productive rearrangements about 90% or about 30% of the time, broadly matching IMGT annotations. A later analysis reported that several top co-occurrence clusters appeared linked to parvovirus B19, influenza, CMV and Epstein-Barr virus. At a false discovery rate of 0.05, a later analysis linked approximately 18,000 TCR beta sequences to specific HLA alleles. Linkage disequilibrium might explain the correlated functional status among segregating V segments, but an unknown experimental factor could not be excluded. In vitro tests confirmed that three of the cytomegalovirus-associated TCR beta chains recognize cytomegalovirus antigens. In this cohort, only TCR beta chains were sequenced, and detectable features were limited by the absence of alpha or paired-chain data. The earlier analysis of approximately 590 of the donors excluded 15 to 20 rarely observed V segments, including chromosome 9 orphons, because counts were too low. The classifier was reported to diagnose cytomegalovirus status with high specificity and sensitivity in both the original and validation cohorts. Most TCR sequences were seen in very few donors, while some public TCRs were found in many individuals. Because HLA typing was unavailable for some donors at each locus, only the typed subset was used in association tests. The presence/absence analyses assumed that sequencing depth was roughly uniform across donors, and that assumption may not be true. A cluster of highly shared sequence variants was judged likely to represent a technical artifact of the sequencing pipeline. A later analysis found that most CMV-associated TCR beta chains appeared HLA-restricted, with HLA associations seemingly driven largely by CMV exposure. In the study, approximately 160 TCR beta chains were listed as associated with cytomegalovirus. An association between a missense DCLRE1C variant and V-gene and J-gene trimming of TCR beta chains was found in a later genetic analysis and replicated in an independent cohort. A later analysis found that TCR association rates varied across HLA loci, with DRB1 alleles showing the most associated TCRs and HLA-C alleles the fewest. The only immune exposure information available for the cohort was CMV serostatus. In a later analysis, HLA-associated TCR beta chains showed more clonal expansion and lower generation probabilities than non-associated chains that were equally common.

Libraries came from the immunoSEQ multiplex PCR assay. A mixture of 60 forward primers for TCR Vbeta segments and 13 reverse primers for TCR Jbeta segments was used in the multiplex PCR. The CDR3 region of rearranged TCR beta genes was amplified from genomic DNA with a multiplex PCR assay. On the Illumina HiSeq System, the amplified TCR beta libraries were sequenced as 87-base-pair reads. The authors processed their data as follows. A later analysis tallied some 79 million unique TCR beta chains across the 610 or so repertoires, and around 10 million of those chains were shared by two or more donors. Raw reads were error-corrected and collapsed into unique sequences by a nearest-neighbor algorithm in which closely related sequences were merged to remove PCR and sequencing errors. CDR3 sequences were aligned to IMGT reference sequences to assign V, D and J gene segments. Each retained sequence needed at least a six-nucleotide match to both a V gene segment and a J gene segment. A rearrangement was called productive if the CDR3 had no stop codons and remained in frame with V and J, and every other rearrangement was called non-productive. CDR3 was defined according to IMGT convention as the region running from the second conserved V-encoded cysteine to the conserved J-encoded phenylalanine. Sequences without an unambiguous match to a single V gene segment were excluded from the earlier analysis of a few hundred of the donors. An earlier analysis of 450 to 650 of the donors called V segments functional above 56.7% productive rearrangements and segregating when the between-donor standard deviation exceeded 5%. A statistical classification framework was developed to diagnose cytomegalovirus status using the catalog of TCR beta chain sequences. A later analysis assigned V and J genes by comparing TCR nucleotide sequences with IMGT/GENE-DB human TR gene sequences. In a later analysis, CDR3 sequences and most-parsimonious VDJ recombination scenarios were assigned using the TCRdist pipeline. In a later analysis, each TCR beta chain was defined by its CDR3 amino acid sequence together with its V-gene family, and reads without a unique V-gene family were excluded. In a later analysis, 450 to 600 highly shared, low-generation-probability nucleotide sequences were removed to address suspected cross-contamination and a sequencing artifact. In a later analysis, a clonal expansion index for each public chain was calculated from normalized within-repertoire ranks of inferred template counts. In a later analysis, generation probabilities were computed with a VDJ recombination model fitted to out-of-frame rearrangements, and the resulting probabilities were checked against IGoR. In a later analysis, TCR-TCR, TCR-HLA and TCR-CMV co-occurrence was scored with hypergeometric tests, and a repertoire-size bias correction was applied to TCR pairs. In a later analysis, false discovery rates were estimated by permuting HLA or CMV assignments 20 times. In a later analysis, co-occurring TCRs were grouped using DBSCAN, with TCRdist sequence similarity added in when clustering inside HLA-allele-positive subsets. For co-occurrence clustering, repertoires with fewer than 30,000 or more than 120,000 public chains were excluded, along with five repertoires with anomalous nucleotide sharing. TCRdb's version of the immuneACCESS table is confined to in-frame rearrangements and falls short of the full clone set. An unresolved V gene accounts for under half of the shortfall where checked; the remainder is of unknown origin. V and J calls and clone size are given by that table; D and trimming were obtained from the DNA. The sample yields about 140,000 clones; approximately 80% were counted once. In total, the top ten clones hold 8.8% of the sample.

In total, over 600 healthy bone marrow donors made up the cohort. Cohort members were all nominally healthy when sampled, although unrecorded immune exposures were likely present. The donor tested CMV seropositive, placing the donor among the 310 or so seropositive members of the cohort. A peripheral blood sample was collected from each donor, and TCR beta sequencing was performed on peripheral blood mononuclear cells. The Qiagen DNeasy Blood Extraction Kit was used to extract genomic DNA from the blood cell samples. This clone was detected a few times. It lacks a known antigen. No much larger clone exists at a distance of one base, and base qualities are not known. This TCR came from a woman aged 45-60 years in good health and CMV-seropositive. Sequencing input: PBMCs.

The CDR3 in this case is CASSLDIAGGSYNEQFF. The DNA sequence is given as TGTGCCAGCAGCTTAGATATAGCGGGGGGATCCTACAATGAGCAGTTCTTC. The chain employs TRBV11-3 and TRBJ2-1, with 10 bases matching TRBD2. According to the germline V gene, CDR1 reads SGHNT and CDR2 reads YENEEA. From the cysteine through the phenylalanine, the CDR3 covers 17 amino acids. The kept DNA is CDR3 alone, 51 bases in frame from the first base. Germline trimming: 0 bases from V, 1 base from J; junction bases outside gene matches: 3.